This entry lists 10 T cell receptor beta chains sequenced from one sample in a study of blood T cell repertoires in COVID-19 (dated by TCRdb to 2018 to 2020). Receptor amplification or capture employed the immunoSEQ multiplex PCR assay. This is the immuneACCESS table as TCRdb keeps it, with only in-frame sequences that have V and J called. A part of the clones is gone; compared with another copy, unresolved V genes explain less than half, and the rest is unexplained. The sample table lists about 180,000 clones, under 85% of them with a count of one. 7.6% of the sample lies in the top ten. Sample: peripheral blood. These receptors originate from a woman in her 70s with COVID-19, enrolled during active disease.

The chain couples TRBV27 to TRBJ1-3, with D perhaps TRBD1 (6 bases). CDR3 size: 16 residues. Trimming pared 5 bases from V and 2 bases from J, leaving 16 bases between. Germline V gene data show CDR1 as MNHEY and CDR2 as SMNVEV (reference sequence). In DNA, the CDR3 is TGTGCCAGCAGTCACTCACCCGACAGGACTGGAAACACCATATATTTT. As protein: CASSHSPDRTGNTIYF.

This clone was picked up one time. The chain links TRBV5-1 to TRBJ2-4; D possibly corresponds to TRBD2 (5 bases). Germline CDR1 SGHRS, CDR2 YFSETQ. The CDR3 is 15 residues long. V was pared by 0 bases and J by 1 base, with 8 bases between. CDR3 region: CASSLGGPAKNIQYF. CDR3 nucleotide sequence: TGCGCCAGCAGCTTGGGAGGGCCGGCCAAAAACATTCAGTACTTC.

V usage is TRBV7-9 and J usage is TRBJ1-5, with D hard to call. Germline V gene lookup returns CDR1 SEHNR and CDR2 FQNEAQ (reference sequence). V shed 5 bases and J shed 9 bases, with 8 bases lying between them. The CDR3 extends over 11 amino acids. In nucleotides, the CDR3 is TGTGCCAGCAGCAATTACGGGCCCCAGCATTTT. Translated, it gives CASSNYGPQHF.

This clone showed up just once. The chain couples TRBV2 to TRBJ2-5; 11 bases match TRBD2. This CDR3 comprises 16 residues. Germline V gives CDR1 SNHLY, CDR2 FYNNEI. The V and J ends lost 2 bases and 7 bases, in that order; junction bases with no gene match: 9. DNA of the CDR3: TGTGCCAGCAGTGAAATCAGTCTAGCGGGAGGTGGGACCCAGTACTTC. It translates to CASSEISLAGGGTQYF.

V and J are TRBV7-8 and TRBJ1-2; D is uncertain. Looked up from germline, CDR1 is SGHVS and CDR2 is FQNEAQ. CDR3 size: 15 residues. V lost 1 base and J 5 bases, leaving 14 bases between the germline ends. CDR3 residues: CASSLVGSGGYGYTF. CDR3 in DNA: TGTGCCAGCAGCTTAGTTGGCAGCGGCGGGTATGGCTACACCTTC. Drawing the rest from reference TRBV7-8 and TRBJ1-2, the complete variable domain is GAGVSQSPRYKVAKRGQDVALRCDPISGHVSLFWYQQALGQGPEFLTYFQNEAQLDKSGLPSDRFFAERPEGSVSTLKIQRTQQEDSAVYLCASSLVGSGGYGYTFGSGTRLTVV.

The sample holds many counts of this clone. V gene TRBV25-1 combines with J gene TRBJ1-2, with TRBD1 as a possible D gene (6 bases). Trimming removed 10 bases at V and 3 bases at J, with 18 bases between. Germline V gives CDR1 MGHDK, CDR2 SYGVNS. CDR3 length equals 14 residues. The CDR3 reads CATRPGGSHYGYTF. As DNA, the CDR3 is TGTGCCACCCGCCCGGGGGGCTCTCACTATGGCTACACCTTC.

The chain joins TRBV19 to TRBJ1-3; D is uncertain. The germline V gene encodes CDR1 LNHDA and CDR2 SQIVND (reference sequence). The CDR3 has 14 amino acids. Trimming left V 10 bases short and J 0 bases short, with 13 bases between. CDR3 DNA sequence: TGTGCCACCCTGCCCCCGGGCTCTGGAAACACCATATATTTT. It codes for CATLPPGSGNTIYF.

The chain's CDR3 is CASSLLSSYNEQFF. DNA for the CDR3: TGTGCCAGCAGTTTACTCAGCTCCTACAATGAGCAGTTCTTC. J is TRBJ2-1 and V is TRBV28; no firm D call. Germline CDR1 reads MDHEN; CDR2 reads SYDVKM. Between the trimmed V and J ends, which lost 2 bases and 0 bases, there was a span of 5 bases. The CDR3 has 14 amino acids.

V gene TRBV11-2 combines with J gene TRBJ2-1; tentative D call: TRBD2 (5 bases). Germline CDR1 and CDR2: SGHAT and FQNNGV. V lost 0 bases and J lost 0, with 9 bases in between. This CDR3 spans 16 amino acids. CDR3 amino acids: CASSLDGVVSYNEQFF. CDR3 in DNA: TGTGCCAGCAGCTTAGACGGGGTGGTCTCCTACAATGAGCAGTTCTTC.

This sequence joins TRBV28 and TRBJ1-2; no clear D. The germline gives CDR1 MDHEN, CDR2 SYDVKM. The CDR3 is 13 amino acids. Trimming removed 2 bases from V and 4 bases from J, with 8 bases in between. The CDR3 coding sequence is TGTGCCAGCAGTTTAGGCCCCAGCTATGGCTACACCTTC. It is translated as CASSLGPSYGYTF.